The 23 T cell receptor beta chains reported below all come from one sample, sequenced in a study of T cell responses to AZD1222 COVID-19 vaccine. Clones were read by immunoSEQ multiplex PCR, and TCRdb kept only the in-frame ones, dropping some. The sample lists 73,000 or so clones; 60% to 85% were seen once. The sample in question was peripheral blood, obtained 28 days after the second AZD1222 dose. The source of these receptors is an adult who received the AZD1222 COVID-19 vaccine.

This clone has more than one count but fewer than ten. This rearrangement joins TRBV29-1 to TRBJ1-2, with D hard to call. The CDR3 has 12 amino acids. CDR1 and CDR2 from the germline V gene are SQVTM and ANQGSEA. V lost 3 bases, J lost 7 bases, and 12 bases lay in between. The CDR3 DNA reads as TGCAGCGTTGAGGGTGAAATGCCTGGCTACACCTTC. Amino acid sequence: CSVEGEMPGYTF.

The chain links TRBV27 to TRBJ2-2; unclear D gene. Germline CDR1 is MNHEY and CDR2 is SMNVEV (reference sequence). V lost 6 bases to trimming and J lost 0 bases, with 5 bases between them. The CDR3 contains 13 residues. The CDR3, as DNA: TGTGCCAGCAGGCCCACGAACACCGGGGAGCTGTTTTTT. Its protein product is CASRPTNTGELFF.

The chain is built from TRBV27 and TRBJ1-4; 9 bases are shared with TRBD1. This CDR3 region has 17 residues. The V gene's germline CDR1 is MNHEY and CDR2 SMNVEV (reference sequence). V was clipped by 4 bases and J by 2 bases; unmatched bases: 8. The CDR3 DNA follows: TGTGCCAGCAGTTCCACCGGGACAGGGCTCACTAATGAAAAACTGTTTTTT. It yields the protein CASSSTGTGLTNEKLFF.

This sequence joins TRBV3-1 (or the pseudogene TRBV3-2) and TRBJ2-7; tentative D call: TRBD1 (6 bases). The germline V gene encodes CDR1 LGHDT and CDR2 YNNKEL (reference sequence). The V end lost 5 bases, the J end lost 2 bases, and 16 bases lay between the germline ends. This CDR3 spans 15 amino acids. The CDR3 region has the DNA TGTGCCAGCAGCGCAGAGACAGGAGTTACCTACGAGCAGTACTTC. Its translation is CASSAETGVTYEQYF.

The chain is built from TRBV6-2 or TRBV6-3 and TRBJ1-1; D is unclear. The CDR3 covers 14 residues. Germline V gene data show CDR1 as MNHEY and CDR2 as SVGEGT. Trimming left V 5 bases short and J 0 bases short, with 10 bases between. CDR3 bases: TGTGCCAGCAGTCGAAAAGCGGTGAACACTGAAGCTTTCTTT. Protein sequence: CASSRKAVNTEAFF.

The chain couples TRBV27 to TRBJ1-5; D is perhaps TRBD1 (5 bases). This CDR3 contains 14 residues. In germline, CDR1 is MNHEY, CDR2 SMNVEV (reference sequence). V lost 5 bases to trimming and J lost 3 bases, with 11 bases between them. CDR3 loop: CASSRGGTNQPQHF. CDR3 DNA: TGTGCCAGCAGTCGGGGCGGCACCAATCAGCCCCAGCATTTT.

V is TRBV5-1 and J is TRBJ2-1; 12 positions match TRBD2. J was trimmed by 6 bases and V by 2 bases; bases with no gene match: 3. The CDR3 consists of 15 residues. The germline V gene encodes CDR1 SGHRS and CDR2 YFSETQ. CDR3 nucleotides: TGCGCCAGCAGCTTTTCACTAGCGGGGGGCAATGAGCAGTTCTTC. Protein: CASSFSLAGGNEQFF.

This chain uses TRBV3-1 (or the pseudogene TRBV3-2) with TRBJ1-2; 10 positions match TRBD1. Germline CDR1 is LGHDT and CDR2 is YNNKEL (reference sequence). V lost 5 bases to trimming and J lost 4 bases; unmatched junction nucleotides: 7. The CDR3 covers 15 residues. CDR3 sequence reads: CASSSPGQGLYGYTF. CDR3 DNA sequence: TGTGCCAGCAGCTCTCCGGGACAGGGGCTCTATGGCTACACCTTC.

The rearrangement links TRBV5-1 to TRBJ2-7; the D is unclear. Per the germline V gene, CDR1 is SGHRS and CDR2 is YFSETQ. There are 15 residues in the CDR3. Deletions cut 0 bases from V and 1 base from J, with 11 bases between. In DNA, the CDR3 is TGCGCCAGCAGCTTGGCCGGTCACACTTCCTACGAGCAGTACTTC. Translated: CASSLAGHTSYEQYF.

CDR3 bases: TGTGCCAGTAGTATCTTTGGGCAGGCCTACGAGCAGTACTTC. Translating gives CASSIFGQAYEQYF. This chain joins TRBV19 and TRBJ2-7; D is unclear. Trimming pared 3 bases from V and 2 bases from J, leaving 11 bases between. Germline V CDR1 and CDR2: LNHDA, SQIVND (reference sequence). This CDR3 has 14 residues.

The rearrangement joins TRBV19 to TRBJ1-1; possible D gene TRBD1, 6 bases. Germline V gene data show CDR1 as LNHDA and CDR2 as SQIVND (reference sequence). The CDR3 loop spans 14 amino acids. The germline V and J ends were trimmed by 7 bases and 2 bases, with 14 bases remaining between them. This chain's CDR3 is CASNSWGANTEAFF. The CDR3 nucleotides read TGTGCCAGTAACAGTTGGGGGGCAAACACTGAAGCTTTCTTT.

The chain is built from TRBV7-9 and TRBJ2-2; D remains ambiguous. The ends were cut back, 2 bases at V and 0 bases at J, with 7 bases in the middle. This CDR3 spans 15 amino acids. Germline lookup yields CDR1 SEHNR and CDR2 FQNEAQ (reference sequence). CDR3 sequence: CASSLQAANTGELFF. CDR3 coding DNA: TGTGCCAGCAGCTTACAGGCAGCGAACACCGGGGAGCTGTTTTTT.

V is TRBV3-1 (or the pseudogene TRBV3-2) and J is TRBJ2-7; 8 bases match TRBD1. The germline V gene has CDR1 LGHDT and CDR2 YNNKEL (reference sequence). Trimming took 1 base from V and 5 from J; bases not matched to a gene: 4. This CDR3 comprises 14 residues. CDR3 loop: CASSQGRGLNEQYF. The CDR3, as DNA: TGTGCCAGCAGCCAAGGCAGGGGGCTCAACGAGCAGTACTTC.

The gene calls are TRBV3-1 (or the pseudogene TRBV3-2) and TRBJ2-7; TRBD1 matches at 7 bases. The germline V gene has CDR1 LGHDT and CDR2 YNNKEL (reference sequence). This CDR3 spans 13 amino acids. V dropped 1 base and J dropped 6; count of bases not matched to a gene: 3. In nucleotides, the CDR3 is TGTGCCAGCAGCCAAGGGACAGGAGGCGAGCAGTACTTC. This translates into CASSQGTGGEQYF.

This clone was observed a handful of times. The chain is built from TRBV15 and TRBJ2-1; 7 bases agree with TRBD2. This CDR3 is 15 amino acids long. Germline trimming cut 0 bases from V and 8 bases from J; bases unmatched to any gene: 7. Per the germline V gene, CDR1 is LNHNV and CDR2 is YYDKDF (reference sequence). CDR3 sequence (DNA): TGTGCCACCAGCAGAGAGCGGGAGTTTAGCCATGAGCAGTTCTTC. This translates into CATSREREFSHEQFF.

The V and J genes are TRBV7-2 and TRBJ2-7, with 7 bases fitting TRBD1. Looked up from germline, CDR1 is SGHTA and CDR2 is FQGNSA. This CDR3 is built from 15 residues. V dropped 4 bases and J dropped 2; count of bases not matched to a gene: 8. CDR3 bases: TGTGCCAGCAGCTGGGGCCCGGGACAGACCTACGAGCAGTACTTC. Translating it yields CASSWGPGQTYEQYF. The full variable domain, rest sourced from reference TRBV7-2 and TRBJ2-7, is GAGVSQSPSNKVTEKGKDVELRCDPISGHTALYWYRQSLGQGLEFLIYFQGNSAPDKSGLPSDRFSAERTGGSVSTLTIQRTQQEDSAVYLCASSWGPGQTYEQYFGPGTRLTVT.

The chain carries TRBV2 and TRBJ2-4; a weak D match, TRBD2 (5 bases). Trimming pared 6 bases from V and 6 bases from J, leaving 18 bases between. CDR3 length: 15 residues. The V gene's germline CDR1 is SNHLY and CDR2 FYNNEI. CDR3 sequence (DNA): TGTGCCAGCAGCCCGACGGGATGGGGTGGAAACATTCAGTACTTC. Its translation: CASSPTGWGGNIQYF. Based on the CDR3 plus reference TRBV2 and TRBJ2-4, the full variable domain is EPEVTQTPSHQVTQMGQEVILRCVPISNHLYFYWYRQILGQKVEFLVSFYNNEISEKSEIFDDQFSVERPDGSNFTLKIRSTKLEDSAMYFCASSPTGWGGNIQYFGAGTRLSVL.

The chain employs TRBV18 and TRBJ2-2; the D is unclear. Germline V gene sequence: CDR1 KGHSH, CDR2 LQKENI. The CDR3 contains 14 residues. With 2 bases removed from V and 9 bases from J, the gap between germline ends came to 13 bases. CDR3 bases: TGTGCCAGCTCACCAACAATGACCCGGAGGGAGCTGTTTTTT. The encoded protein is CASSPTMTRRELFF.

The chain has TRBV10-3 and TRBJ1-6; the match to TRBD1 covers 9 bases. This CDR3 is built from 14 residues. Trimming took 8 bases from V and 9 from J; bases not matched to a gene: 8. Germline CDR1 and CDR2: ENHRY and SYGVKD. CDR3 in amino acids: CAIQEGTGSSPLHF. CDR3 sequence (DNA): TGTGCCATCCAAGAAGGGACAGGGAGTTCACCCCTCCACTTT.

The V and J genes are TRBV5-1 and TRBJ2-1; a possible D gene is TRBD1 (5 bases). V lost 6 bases and J lost 5, with 12 bases in between. CDR3 length: 13 amino acids. CDR1 is SGHRS, CDR2 YFSETQ, per germline. The CDR3 spells CASKQQVDNEQFF. The CDR3 bases are TGCGCCAGCAAACAACAGGTGGACAATGAGCAGTTCTTC.

The genes are TRBV7-6 and TRBJ1-5; weak D call: TRBD1 (5 bases). This CDR3 is 13 amino acids long. Germline-derived CDR1 and CDR2 are SGHVS and FNYEAQ. The germline V and J ends were trimmed by 5 bases and 5 bases, with 10 bases remaining between them. CDR3 protein: CASSRQTDQPQHF. CDR3 sequence (DNA): TGTGCCAGCAGCCGACAGACGGATCAGCCCCAGCATTTT.

The chain links TRBV29-1 to TRBJ1-3, with TRBD1 matching 9 bases. The length of the CDR3 is 13 residues. The V gene end was trimmed by 7 bases and the J gene end by 4 bases; junction bases not matched to a gene: 5. Germline V CDR1 and CDR2: SQVTM, ANQGSEA. The DNA of the CDR3 is TGCAGCGCTCGACAGGGGGAAGGAAACACCATATATTTT. This sequence encodes CSARQGEGNTIYF.

The genes are TRBV24-1 and TRBJ2-5; tentatively, D is TRBD1 (5 bases). CDR1 and CDR2 from the germline V gene are KGHDR and SFDVKD. The ends were cut back, 6 bases at V and 5 bases at J, with 15 bases in the middle. This CDR3 has 14 residues. Here the CDR3 DNA reads TGTGCCACCAGTCCTTCAGGGTTCCGGGAGACCCAGTACTTC. Translating gives CATSPSGFRETQYF.